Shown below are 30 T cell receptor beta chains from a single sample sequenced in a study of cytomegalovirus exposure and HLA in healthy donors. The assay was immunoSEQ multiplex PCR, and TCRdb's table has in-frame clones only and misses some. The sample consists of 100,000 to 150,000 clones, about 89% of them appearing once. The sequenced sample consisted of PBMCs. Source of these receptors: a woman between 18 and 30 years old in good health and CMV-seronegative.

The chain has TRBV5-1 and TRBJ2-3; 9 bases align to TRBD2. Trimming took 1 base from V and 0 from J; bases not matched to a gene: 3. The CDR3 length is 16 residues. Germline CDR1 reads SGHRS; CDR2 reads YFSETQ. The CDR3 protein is CASSLIAGASTDTQYF. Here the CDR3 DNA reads TGCGCCAGCAGCTTGATAGCGGGAGCTAGCACAGATACGCAGTATTTT.

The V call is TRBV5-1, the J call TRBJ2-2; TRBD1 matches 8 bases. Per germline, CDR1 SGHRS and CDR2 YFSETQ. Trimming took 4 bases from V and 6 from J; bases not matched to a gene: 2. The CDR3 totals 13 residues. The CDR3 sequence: CASSTTGAGELFF. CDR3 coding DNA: TGCGCCAGCAGCACGACAGGGGCCGGGGAGCTGTTTTTT.

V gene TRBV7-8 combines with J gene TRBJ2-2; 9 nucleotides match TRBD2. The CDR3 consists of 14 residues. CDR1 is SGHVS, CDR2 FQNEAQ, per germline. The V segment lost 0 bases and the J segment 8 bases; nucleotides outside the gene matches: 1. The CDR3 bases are TGTGCCAGCAGCTTAGCGCTAGCGGGAGGGGAGCTGTTTTTT. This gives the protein CASSLALAGGELFF.

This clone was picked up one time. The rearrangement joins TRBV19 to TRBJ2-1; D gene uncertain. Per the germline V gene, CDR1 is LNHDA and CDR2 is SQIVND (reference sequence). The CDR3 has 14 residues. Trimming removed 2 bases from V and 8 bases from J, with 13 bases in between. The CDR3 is CASSISGRAHEQFF. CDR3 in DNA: TGTGCCAGTAGTATATCCGGTAGAGCCCATGAGCAGTTCTTC.

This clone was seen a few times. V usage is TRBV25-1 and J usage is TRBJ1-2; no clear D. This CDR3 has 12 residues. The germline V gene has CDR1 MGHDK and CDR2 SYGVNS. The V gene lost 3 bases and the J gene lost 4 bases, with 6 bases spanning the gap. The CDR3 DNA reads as TGTGCCAGCAGTGATTCATTCTATGGCTACACCTTC. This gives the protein CASSDSFYGYTF.

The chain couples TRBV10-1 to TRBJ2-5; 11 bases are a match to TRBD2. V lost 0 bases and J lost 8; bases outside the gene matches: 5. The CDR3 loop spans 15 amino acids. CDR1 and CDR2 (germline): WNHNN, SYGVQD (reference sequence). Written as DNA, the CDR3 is TGCGCCAGCAGTGAGTCGAGTAGCGGGAGGGATACCCAGTACTTC. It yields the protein CASSESSSGRDTQYF.

CDR3 coding DNA: TGCGCCAGTATCGAGGGGAGGGGTGGAGATACGCAGTATTTT. It translates to CASIEGRGGDTQYF. The chain combines TRBV5-1 with TRBJ2-3, with 7 bases lining up with TRBD2. CDR1 is SGHRS, CDR2 YFSETQ, per germline. V was clipped by 8 bases and J by 5 bases; unmatched bases: 11. The CDR3 runs to 14 residues.

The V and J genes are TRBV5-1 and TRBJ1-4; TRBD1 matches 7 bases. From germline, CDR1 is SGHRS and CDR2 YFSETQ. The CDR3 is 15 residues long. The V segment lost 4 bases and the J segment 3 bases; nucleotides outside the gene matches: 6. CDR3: CASSEQGNPNEKLFF. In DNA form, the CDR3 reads TGCGCCAGCAGCGAACAGGGGAATCCTAATGAAAAACTGTTTTTT.

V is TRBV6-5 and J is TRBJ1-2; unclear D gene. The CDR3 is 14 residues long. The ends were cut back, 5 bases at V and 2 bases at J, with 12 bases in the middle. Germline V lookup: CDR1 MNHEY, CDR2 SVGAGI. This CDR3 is CASSTRGGNYGYTF. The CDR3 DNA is TGTGCCAGCAGTACTCGCGGAGGGAACTATGGCTACACCTTC.

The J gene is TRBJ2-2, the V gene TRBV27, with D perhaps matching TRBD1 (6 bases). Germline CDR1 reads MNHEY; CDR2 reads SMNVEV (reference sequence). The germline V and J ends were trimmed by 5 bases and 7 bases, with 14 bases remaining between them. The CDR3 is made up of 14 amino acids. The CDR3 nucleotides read TGTGCCAGCAGTCTGGTACAGGGCTTCGGGGAGCTGTTTTTT. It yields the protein CASSLVQGFGELFF.

The chain's CDR3 is CASSLGTSGRRSYEQYF. The CDR3 DNA follows: TGCGCCAGCAGCTTGGGCACTAGCGGGAGACGCTCCTACGAGCAGTACTTC. The chain uses TRBV5-1 and TRBJ2-7, with 11 bases lining up with TRBD2. The CDR3 covers 17 residues. V lost 0 bases, J lost 0 bases, and 5 bases stayed unmatched. Per germline, CDR1 SGHRS and CDR2 YFSETQ. The full variable domain, rest sourced from reference TRBV5-1 and TRBJ2-7, is KAGVTQTPRYLIKTRGQQVTLSCSPISGHRSVSWYQQTPGQGLQFLFEYFSETQRNKGNFPGRFSGRQFSNSRSEMNVSTLELGDSALYLCASSLGTSGRRSYEQYFGPGTRLTVT.

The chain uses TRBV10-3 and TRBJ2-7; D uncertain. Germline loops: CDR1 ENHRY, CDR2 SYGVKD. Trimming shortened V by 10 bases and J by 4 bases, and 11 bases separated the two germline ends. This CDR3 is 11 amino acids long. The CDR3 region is CATLIGYEQYF. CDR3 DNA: TGTGCCACCCTTATCGGTTACGAGCAGTACTTC.

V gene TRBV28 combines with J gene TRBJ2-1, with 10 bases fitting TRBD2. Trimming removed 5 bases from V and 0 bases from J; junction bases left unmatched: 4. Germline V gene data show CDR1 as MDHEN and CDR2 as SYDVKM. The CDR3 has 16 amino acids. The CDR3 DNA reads TGTGCCAGCAGTCGGACTAGCGGAACCTCCTACAATGAGCAGTTCTTC. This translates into CASSRTSGTSYNEQFF.

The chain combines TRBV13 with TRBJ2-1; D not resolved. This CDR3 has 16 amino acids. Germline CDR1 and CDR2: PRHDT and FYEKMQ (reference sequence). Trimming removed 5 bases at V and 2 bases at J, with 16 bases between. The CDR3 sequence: CASSTRAPETYNEQFF. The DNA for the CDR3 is TGTGCCAGCAGCACCAGAGCGCCGGAGACCTACAATGAGCAGTTCTTC.

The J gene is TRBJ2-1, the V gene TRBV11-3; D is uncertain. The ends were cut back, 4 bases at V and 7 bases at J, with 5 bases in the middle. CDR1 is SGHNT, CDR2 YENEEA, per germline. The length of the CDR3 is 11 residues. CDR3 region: CASSYNNEQFF. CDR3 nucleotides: TGTGCCAGCAGCTATAATAATGAGCAGTTCTTC.

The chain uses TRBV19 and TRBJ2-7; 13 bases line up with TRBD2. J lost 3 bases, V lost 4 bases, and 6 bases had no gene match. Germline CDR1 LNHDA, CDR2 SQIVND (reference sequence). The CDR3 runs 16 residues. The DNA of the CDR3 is TGTGCCAGTAGTAAGACTAGCGGGAGGCGAATCTACGAGCAGTACTTC. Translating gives CASSKTSGRRIYEQYF.

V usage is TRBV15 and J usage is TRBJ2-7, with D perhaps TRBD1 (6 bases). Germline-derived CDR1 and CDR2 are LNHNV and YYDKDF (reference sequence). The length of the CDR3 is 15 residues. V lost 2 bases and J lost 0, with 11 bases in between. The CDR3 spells CATSRRQESSYEQYF. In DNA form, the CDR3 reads TGTGCCACCAGCAGAAGACAGGAGAGCTCCTACGAGCAGTACTTC.

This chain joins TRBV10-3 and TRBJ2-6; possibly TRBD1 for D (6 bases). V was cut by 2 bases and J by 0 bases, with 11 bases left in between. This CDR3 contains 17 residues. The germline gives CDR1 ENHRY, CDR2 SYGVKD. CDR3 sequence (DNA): TGTGCCATCAGTGAGCTGGGGGCGGTCTCTGGGGCCAACGTCCTGACTTTC. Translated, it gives CAISELGAVSGANVLTF.

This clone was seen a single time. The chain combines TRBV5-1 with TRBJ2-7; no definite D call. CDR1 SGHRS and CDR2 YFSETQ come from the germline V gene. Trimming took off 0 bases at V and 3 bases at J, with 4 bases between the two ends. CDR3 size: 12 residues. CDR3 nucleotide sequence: TGCGCCAGCAGCTTGGGAGGCTACGAGCAGTACTTC. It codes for CASSLGGYEQYF.

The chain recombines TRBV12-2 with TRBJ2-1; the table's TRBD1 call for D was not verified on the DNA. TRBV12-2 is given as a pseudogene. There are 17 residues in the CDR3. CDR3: CASRLLTNHFSYNEQFF. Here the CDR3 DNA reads TGTGCAAGTCGCTTATTGACAAATCATTTCTCCTACAATGAGCAGTTCTTC.

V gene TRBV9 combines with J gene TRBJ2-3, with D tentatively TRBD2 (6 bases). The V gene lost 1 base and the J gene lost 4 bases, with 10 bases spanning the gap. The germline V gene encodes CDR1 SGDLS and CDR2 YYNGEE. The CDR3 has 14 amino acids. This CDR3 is CASSVSGGADTQYF. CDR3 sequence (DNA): TGTGCCAGCAGCGTATCCGGGGGAGCAGATACGCAGTATTTT.

In nucleotides, the CDR3 is TGTGCCAGCAGTTTTAGCGGGGATGAGCAGTTCTTC. Its translation is CASSFSGDEQFF. The rearrangement links TRBV6-1 to TRBJ2-1; 8 nucleotides line up with TRBD2. This CDR3 contains 12 residues. Per germline, CDR1 MNHNS and CDR2 SASEGT. V gave up 5 bases and J gave up 8 bases; unmatched junction bases: 2.

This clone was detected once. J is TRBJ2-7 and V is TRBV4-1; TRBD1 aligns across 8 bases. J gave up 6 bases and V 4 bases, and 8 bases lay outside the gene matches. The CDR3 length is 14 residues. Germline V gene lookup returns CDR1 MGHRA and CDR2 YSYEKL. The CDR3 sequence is CASSLGQGAFEQYF. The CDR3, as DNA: TGCGCCAGCAGCCTCGGACAGGGAGCCTTCGAGCAGTACTTC.

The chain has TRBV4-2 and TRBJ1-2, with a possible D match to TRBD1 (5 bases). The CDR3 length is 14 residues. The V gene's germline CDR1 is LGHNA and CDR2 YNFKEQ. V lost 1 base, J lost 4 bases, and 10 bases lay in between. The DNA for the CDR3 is TGTGCCAGCAGCCAAGGACAGCCTAGCTATGGCTACACCTTC. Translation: CASSQGQPSYGYTF.

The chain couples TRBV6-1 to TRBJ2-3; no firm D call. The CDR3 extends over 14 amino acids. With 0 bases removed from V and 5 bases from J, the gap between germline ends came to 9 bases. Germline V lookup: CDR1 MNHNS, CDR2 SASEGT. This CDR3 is CASSEANRGDTQYF. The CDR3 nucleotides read TGTGCCAGCAGTGAAGCGAATAGAGGAGATACGCAGTATTTT.

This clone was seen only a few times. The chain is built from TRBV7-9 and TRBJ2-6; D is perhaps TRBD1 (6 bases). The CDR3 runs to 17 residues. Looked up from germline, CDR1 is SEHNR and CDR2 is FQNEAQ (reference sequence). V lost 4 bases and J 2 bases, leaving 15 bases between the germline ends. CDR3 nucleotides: TGTGCCAGCAGCTCGATCCAGGGGTTGGCTGGGGCCAACGTCCTGACTTTC. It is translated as CASSSIQGLAGANVLTF.

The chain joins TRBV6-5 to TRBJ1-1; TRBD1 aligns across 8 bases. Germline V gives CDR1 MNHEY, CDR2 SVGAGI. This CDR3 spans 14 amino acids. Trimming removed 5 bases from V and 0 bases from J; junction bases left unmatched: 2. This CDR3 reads CASSVRGLNTEAFF. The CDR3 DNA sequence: TGTGCCAGCAGTGTCAGGGGGCTGAACACTGAAGCTTTCTTT.

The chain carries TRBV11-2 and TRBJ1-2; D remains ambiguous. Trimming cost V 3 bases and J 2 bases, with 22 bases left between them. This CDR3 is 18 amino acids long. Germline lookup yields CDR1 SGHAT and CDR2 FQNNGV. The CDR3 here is CASSFLLKRSGRNYGYTF. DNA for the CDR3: TGTGCCAGCAGCTTCCTCCTCAAAAGATCTGGGAGGAACTATGGCTACACCTTC. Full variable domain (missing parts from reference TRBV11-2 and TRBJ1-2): EAGVAQSPRYKIIEKRQSVAFWCNPISGHATLYWYQQILGQGPKLLIQFQNNGVVDDSQLPKDRFSAERLKGVDSTLKIQPAKLEDSAVYLCASSFLLKRSGRNYGYTFGSGTRLTVV.

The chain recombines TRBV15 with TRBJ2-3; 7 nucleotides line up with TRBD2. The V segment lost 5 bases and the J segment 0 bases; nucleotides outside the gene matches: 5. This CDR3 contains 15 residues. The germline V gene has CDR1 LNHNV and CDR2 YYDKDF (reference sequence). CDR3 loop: CATSPWGGSTDTQYF. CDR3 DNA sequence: TGTGCCACCAGCCCTTGGGGAGGGAGCACAGATACGCAGTATTTT. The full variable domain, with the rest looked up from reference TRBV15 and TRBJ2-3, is DAMVIQNPRYQVTQFGKPVTLSCSQTLNHNVMYWYQQKSSQAPKLLFHYYDKDFNNEADTPDNFQSRRPNTSFCFLDIRSPGLGDTAMYLCATSPWGGSTDTQYFGPGTRLTVL.

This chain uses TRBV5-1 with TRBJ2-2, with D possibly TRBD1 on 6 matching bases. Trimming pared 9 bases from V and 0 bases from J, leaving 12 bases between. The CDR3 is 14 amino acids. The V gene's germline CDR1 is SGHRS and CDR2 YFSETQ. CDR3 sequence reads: CANGTGPNTGELFF. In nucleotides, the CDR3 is TGCGCCAACGGCACAGGGCCGAACACCGGGGAGCTGTTTTTT.